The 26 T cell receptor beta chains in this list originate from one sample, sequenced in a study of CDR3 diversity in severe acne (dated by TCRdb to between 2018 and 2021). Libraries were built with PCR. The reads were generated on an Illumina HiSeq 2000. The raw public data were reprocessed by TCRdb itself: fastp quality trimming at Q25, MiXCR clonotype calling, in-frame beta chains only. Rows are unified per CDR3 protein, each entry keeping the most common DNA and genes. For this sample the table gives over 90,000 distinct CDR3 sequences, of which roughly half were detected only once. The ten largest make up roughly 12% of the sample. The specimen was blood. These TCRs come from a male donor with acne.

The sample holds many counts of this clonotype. CDR3 bases: TGCAGTGCCGCCCCCGGGACTCGCCATTTCGGAAACACCATATATTTT. The encoded protein is CSAAPGTRHFGNTIYF. The chain carries TRBV20-1 and TRBJ1-3; D possibly corresponds to TRBD1 (5 bases). The V end lost 6 bases, the J end lost 4 bases, and 22 bases lay between the germline ends. Germline loops: CDR1 DFQATT, CDR2 SNEGSKA (reference sequence). CDR3 size: 16 residues.

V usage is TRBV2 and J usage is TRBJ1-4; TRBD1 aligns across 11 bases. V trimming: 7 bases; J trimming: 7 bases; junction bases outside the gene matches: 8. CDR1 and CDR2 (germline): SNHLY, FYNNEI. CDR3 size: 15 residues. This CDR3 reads CASTVGQGASEKLFF. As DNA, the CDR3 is TGTGCCAGCACCGTTGGACAGGGGGCGAGTGAAAAACTGTTTTTT.

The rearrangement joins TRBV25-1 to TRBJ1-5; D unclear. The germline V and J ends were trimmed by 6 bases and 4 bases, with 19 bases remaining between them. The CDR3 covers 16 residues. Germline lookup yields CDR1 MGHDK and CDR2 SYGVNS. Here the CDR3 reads CASSDGSGRNNQPQHF. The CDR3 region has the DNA TGTGCCAGCAGCGACGGGTCAGGACGGAATAATCAGCCCCAGCATTTT.

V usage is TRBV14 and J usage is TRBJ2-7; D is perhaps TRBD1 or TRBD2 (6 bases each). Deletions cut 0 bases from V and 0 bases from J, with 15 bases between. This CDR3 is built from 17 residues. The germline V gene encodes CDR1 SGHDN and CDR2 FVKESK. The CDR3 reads CASSQDDWGASSYEQYF. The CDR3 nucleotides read TGTGCCAGCAGCCAAGATGATTGGGGGGCGAGCTCCTACGAGCAGTACTTC.

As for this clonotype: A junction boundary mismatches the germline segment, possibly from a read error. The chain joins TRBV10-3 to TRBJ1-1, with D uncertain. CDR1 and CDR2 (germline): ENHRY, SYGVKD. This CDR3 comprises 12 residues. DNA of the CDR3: TGTGCCACCAGTGATTTCTCGGGGAAAGCTTTCTTT. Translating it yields CATSDFSGKAFF.

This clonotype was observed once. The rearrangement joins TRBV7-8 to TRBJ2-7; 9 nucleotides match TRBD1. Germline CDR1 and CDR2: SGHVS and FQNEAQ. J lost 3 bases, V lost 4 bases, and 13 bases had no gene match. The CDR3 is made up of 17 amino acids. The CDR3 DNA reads TGTGCCAGCAGCTGGTCAGAAACCGGGACAGGGTTCTACGAGCAGTACTTC. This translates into CASSWSETGTGFYEQYF.

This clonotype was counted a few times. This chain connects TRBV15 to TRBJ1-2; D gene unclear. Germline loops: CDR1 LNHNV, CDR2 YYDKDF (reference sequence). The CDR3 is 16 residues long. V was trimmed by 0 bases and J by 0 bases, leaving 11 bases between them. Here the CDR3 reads CATSRDSRTANYGYTF. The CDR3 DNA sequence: TGTGCCACCAGCAGAGATAGTAGAACTGCTAACTATGGCTACACCTTC.

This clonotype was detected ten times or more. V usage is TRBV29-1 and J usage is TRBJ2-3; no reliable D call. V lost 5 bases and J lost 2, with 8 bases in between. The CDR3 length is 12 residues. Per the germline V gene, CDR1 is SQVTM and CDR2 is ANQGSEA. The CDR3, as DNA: TGCAGCGTTACAGAATTCACAGATACGCAGTATTTT. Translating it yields CSVTEFTDTQYF.

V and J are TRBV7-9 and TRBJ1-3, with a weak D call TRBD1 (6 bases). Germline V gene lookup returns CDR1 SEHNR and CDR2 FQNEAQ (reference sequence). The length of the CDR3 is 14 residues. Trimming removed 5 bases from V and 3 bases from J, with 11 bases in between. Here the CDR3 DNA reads TGTGCCAGCAGCCCTTGGGACAATGGAAACACCATATATTTT. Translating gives CASSPWDNGNTIYF.

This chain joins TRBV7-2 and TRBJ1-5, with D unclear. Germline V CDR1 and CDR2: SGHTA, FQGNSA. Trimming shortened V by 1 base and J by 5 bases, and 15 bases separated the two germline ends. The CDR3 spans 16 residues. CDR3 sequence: CASSLEDGRADQPQHF. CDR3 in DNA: TGTGCCAGCAGCTTAGAGGATGGTAGGGCTGATCAGCCCCAGCATTTT.

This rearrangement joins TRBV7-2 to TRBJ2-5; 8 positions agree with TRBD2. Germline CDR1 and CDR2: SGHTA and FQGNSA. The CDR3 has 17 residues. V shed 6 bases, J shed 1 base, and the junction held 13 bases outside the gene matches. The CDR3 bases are TGTGCCAGCAGTCAACCCTCGGGCGGGAGGTCCCAAGAGACCCAGTACTTC. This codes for CASSQPSGGRSQETQYF. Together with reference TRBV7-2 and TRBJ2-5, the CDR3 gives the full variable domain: GAGVSQSPSNKVTEKGKDVELRCDPISGHTALYWYRQSLGQGLEFLIYFQGNSAPDKSGLPSDRFSAERTGGSVSTLTIQRTQQEDSAVYLCASSQPSGGRSQETQYFGPGTRLLVL.

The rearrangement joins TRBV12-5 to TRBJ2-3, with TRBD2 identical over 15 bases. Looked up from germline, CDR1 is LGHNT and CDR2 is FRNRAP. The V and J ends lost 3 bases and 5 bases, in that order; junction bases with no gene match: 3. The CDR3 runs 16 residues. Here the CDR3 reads CASGFGLAGGQDTQYF. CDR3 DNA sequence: TGTGCTAGTGGTTTCGGACTAGCGGGAGGGCAAGATACGCAGTATTTT.

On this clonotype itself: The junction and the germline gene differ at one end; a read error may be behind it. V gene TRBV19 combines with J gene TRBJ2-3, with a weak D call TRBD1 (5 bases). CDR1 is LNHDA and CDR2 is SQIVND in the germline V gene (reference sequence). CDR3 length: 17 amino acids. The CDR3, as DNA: TGTGCCAGTAGTATTGGGGTTGGTTGGGTGGGCACAGGTACGCAGTATTTT. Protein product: CASSIGVGWVGTGTQYF.

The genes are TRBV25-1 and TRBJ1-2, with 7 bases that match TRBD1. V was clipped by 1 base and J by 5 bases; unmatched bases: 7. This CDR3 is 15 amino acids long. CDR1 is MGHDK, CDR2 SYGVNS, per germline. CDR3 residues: CASSESLQGLYGYTF. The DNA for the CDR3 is TGTGCCAGCAGTGAATCCTTACAGGGGTTGTATGGCTACACCTTC.

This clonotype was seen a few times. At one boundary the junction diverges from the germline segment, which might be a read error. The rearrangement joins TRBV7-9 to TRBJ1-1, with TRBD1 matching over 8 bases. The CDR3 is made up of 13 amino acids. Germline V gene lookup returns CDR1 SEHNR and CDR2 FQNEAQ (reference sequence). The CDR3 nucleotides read TGTGCCAGCAGCTTACAGGGGGCGACTGAAGCTTCCTTT. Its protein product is CASSLQGATEASF.

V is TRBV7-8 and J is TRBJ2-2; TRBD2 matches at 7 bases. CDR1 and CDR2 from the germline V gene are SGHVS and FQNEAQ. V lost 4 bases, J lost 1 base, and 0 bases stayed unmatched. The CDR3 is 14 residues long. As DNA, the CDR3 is TGTGCCAGCAGCTCGGGGGGGAACACCGGGGAGCTGTTTTTT. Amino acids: CASSSGGNTGELFF.

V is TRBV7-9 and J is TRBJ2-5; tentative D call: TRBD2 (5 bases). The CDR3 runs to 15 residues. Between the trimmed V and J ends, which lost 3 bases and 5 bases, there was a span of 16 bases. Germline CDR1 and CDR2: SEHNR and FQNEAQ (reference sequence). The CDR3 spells CASSLGVGSRETQYF. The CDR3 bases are TGTGCCAGCAGCTTGGGTGTTGGGAGCCGGGAGACCCAGTACTTC.

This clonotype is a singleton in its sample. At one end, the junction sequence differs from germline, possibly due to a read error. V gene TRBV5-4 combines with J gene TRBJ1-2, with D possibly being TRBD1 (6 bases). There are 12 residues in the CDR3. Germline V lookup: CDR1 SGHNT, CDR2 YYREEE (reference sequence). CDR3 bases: TGTGCCAGCAGCCTTCTGGACAGCGCGTTATTTTTC. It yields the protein CASSLLDSALFF. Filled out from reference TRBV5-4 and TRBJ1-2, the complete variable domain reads ETGVTQSPTHLIKTRGQQVTLRCSSQSGHNTVSWYQQALGQGPQFIFQYYREEENGRGNFPPRFSGLQFPNYSSELNVNALELDDSALYLCASSLLDSALFFGSGTRLTVV.

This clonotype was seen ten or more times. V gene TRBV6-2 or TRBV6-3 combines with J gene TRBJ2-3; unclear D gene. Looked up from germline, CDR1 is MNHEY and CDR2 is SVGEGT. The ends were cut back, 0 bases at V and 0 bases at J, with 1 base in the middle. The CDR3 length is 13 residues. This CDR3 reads CASSYSSTDTQYF. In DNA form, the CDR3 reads TGTGCCAGCAGTTACTCTAGCACAGATACGCAGTATTTT.

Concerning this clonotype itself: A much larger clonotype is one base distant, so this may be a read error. CDR3 bases: TGTGCCAGCAGTCTCGGCGGACTAGCGGGACCTTACGAGCAGTACGTC. Translation gives CASSLGGLAGPYEQYV. V is TRBV11-2 and J is TRBJ2-7, with 12 positions matching TRBD2. Germline values: CDR1 SGHAT, CDR2 FQNNGV. V trimming: 6 bases; J trimming: 4 bases; junction bases outside the gene matches: 10. This CDR3 has 16 amino acids.

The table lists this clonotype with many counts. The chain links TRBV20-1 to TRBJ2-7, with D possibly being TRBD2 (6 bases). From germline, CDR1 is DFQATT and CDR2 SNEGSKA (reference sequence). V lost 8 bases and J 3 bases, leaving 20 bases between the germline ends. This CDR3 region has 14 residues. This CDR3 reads CSTFPPGAGYEQYF. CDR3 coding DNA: TGCAGTACATTTCCGCCGGGAGCAGGCTACGAGCAGTACTTC.

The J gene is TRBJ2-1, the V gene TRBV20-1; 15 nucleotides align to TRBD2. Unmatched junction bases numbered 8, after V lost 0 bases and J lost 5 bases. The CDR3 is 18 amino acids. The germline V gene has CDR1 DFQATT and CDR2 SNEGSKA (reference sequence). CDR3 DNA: TGCAGTGCTAGAGATCGGACTAGCGGGAGGGCCGAGCACAATGAGCAGTTCTTC. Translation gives CSARDRTSGRAEHNEQFF.

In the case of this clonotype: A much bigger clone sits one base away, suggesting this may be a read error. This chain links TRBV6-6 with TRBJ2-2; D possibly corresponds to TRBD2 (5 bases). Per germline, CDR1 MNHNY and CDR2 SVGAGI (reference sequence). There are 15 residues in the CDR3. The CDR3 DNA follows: TGTGCCAGCAGGGCAGAAGGGCCCAAGACCGGGGAGCTGTCTTTT. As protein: CASRAEGPKTGELSF.

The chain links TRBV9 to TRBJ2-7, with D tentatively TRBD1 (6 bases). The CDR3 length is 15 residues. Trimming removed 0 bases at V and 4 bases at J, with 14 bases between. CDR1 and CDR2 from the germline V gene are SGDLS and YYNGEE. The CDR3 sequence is CASSVGSGAGYEQYF. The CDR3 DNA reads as TGTGCCAGCAGCGTAGGGTCAGGGGCAGGATACGAGCAGTACTTC.

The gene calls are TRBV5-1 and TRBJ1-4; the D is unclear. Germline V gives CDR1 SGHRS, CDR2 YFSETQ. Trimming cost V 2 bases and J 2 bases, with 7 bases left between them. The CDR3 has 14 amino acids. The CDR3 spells CASSFGVTNEKLFF. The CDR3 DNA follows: TGCGCCAGCAGCTTCGGGGTGACTAATGAAAAACTGTTTTTT.

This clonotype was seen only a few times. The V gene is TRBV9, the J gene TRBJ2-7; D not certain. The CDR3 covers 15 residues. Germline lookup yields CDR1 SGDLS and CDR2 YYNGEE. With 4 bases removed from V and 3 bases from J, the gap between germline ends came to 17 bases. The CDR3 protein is CASSSEVGWIYEQYF. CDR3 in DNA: TGTGCCAGCAGCTCAGAGGTAGGGTGGATCTACGAGCAGTACTTC.